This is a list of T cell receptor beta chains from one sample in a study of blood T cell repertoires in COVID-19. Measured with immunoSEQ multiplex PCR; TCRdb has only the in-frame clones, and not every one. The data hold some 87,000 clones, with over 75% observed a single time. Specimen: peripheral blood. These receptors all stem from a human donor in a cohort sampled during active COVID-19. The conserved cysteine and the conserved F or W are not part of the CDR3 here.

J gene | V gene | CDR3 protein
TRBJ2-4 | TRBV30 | AWSVQRGGQY
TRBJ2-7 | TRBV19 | AGPRTDTSGVHEQY
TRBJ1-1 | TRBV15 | ATSRDGADEAF
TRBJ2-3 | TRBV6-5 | ASRRQGWRDTQY
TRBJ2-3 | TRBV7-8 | ASSSARSTDTQY
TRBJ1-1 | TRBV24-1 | ATSVTGETTEAF
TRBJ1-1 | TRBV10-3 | AITRGVNTEAF
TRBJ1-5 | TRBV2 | ASSRQQNSNQPQH
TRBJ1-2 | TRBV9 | ASSVEGQGSYGLTYT
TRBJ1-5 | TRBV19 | ASSIHGQGENQPQH
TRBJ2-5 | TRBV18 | ASSPYGGQETQY
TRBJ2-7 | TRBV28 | ASNNPGGTYEQY
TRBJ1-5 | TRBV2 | ASSSDRALNQPQH
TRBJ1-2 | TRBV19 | ASSIRETGVNYGYT
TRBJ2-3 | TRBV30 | AWSVGGADTQY
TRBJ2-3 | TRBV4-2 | ASSQSLAGDTQY
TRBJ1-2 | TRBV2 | ASSGDSINYGYT
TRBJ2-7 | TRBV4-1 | ASSQHRGAGNSYEQY
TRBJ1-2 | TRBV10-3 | AISAGENGYT
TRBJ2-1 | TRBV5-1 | ASSSQAASSYNEQF
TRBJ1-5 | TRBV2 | ASSRDRVGNQPQH
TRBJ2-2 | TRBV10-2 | ASKYHRGDTGELF
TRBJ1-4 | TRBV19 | ASSSRGGGNEKLF
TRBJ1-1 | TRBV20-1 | SARDDSEAF
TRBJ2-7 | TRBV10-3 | AISGHGYEQY
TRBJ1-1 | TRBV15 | ASRHPTKNTEAF
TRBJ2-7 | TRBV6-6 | ASSRSYEQY
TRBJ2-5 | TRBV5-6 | ASSSRRVLDQETQY
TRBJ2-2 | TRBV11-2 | ASSALGQGGSGELF
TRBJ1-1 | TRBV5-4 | ASSELVTGVSYGF
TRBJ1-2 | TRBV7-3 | ASSSLLGDGYT
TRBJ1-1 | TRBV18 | ASSPRGLGGTEAF
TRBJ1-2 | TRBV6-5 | ASSYSDRGPGYT
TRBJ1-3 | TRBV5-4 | ASSLDSSGNTIY
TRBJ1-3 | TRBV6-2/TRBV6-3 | ASSRQGHPAYTIY
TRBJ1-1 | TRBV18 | ASSPTTAPGTEAF
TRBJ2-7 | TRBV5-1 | ASSLLTGGEQY
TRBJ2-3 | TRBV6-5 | ASRRAGALADTQY
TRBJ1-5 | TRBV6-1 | ASSEMSRYNQPQH
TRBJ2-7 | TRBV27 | ASSFLVSSYEQY
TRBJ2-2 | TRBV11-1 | ASSLGTGEATGELF
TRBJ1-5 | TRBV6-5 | ASGGLLGQPQH
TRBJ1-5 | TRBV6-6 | ASSRLGGNQPQH
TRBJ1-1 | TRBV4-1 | ASSQVGARTEAF
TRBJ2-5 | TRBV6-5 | ASSTGRETQY
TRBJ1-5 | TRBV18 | ASSPGTGSNQPQH
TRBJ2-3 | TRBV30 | AWSVRGQSTDTQY
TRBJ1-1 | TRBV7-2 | ASSLVRGNTEAF
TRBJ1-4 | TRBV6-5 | ASSRTDATNEKLF
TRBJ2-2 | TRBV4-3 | ASSQDFATGAVTGELF
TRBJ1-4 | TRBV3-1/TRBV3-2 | ASTPIGSGGEKLF
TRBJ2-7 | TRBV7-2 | ASSTTGHTYEQY
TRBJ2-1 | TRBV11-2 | ASSPRTVNYNEQF
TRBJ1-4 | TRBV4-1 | ASSEPGLPSEKLF